This T cell receptor beta chain came from a study of OX40 agonist ivuxolimab in advanced cancers. Germline assignment: CDR1 SGHRS and CDR2 YFSETQ. This CDR3 spans 22 amino acids. V was clipped by 0 bases and J by 4 bases, with 33 bases between them. Libraries were prepared by immunoSEQ multiplex PCR; TCRdb keeps only in-frame clonotypes and omits some of them. The table records around 83,000 clones, approximately 84% of them present only once. The chain uses TRBV5-1 and TRBJ2-3; tentatively, D is TRBD1 (5 bases). The sequences come from CD4+ or CD8+ T cells sorted from blood, collected in a trial of the OX40 agonist ivuxolimab. This clonotype was obtained from an adult with an advanced solid tumor such as melanoma, head and neck, liver or kidney cancer. CDR3 sequence (DNA): TGCGCCAGCAGCTTGGTCAGGGCGATTCTCTCCTCATTCAAGGGAAGGGCAGATACGCAGTATTTT. Translated, it gives CASSLVRAILSSFKGRADTQYF.